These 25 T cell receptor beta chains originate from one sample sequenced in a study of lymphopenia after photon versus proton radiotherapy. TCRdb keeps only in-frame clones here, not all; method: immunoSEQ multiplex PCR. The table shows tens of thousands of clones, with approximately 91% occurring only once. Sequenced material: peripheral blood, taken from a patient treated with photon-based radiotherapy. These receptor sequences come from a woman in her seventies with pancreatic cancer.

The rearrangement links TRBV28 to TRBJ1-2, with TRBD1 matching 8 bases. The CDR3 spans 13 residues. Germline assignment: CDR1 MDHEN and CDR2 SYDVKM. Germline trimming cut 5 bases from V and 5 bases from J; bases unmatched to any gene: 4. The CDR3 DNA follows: TGTGCCAGCAGTGCAGGGGGCGGATATGGCTACACCTTC. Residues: CASSAGGGYGYTF.

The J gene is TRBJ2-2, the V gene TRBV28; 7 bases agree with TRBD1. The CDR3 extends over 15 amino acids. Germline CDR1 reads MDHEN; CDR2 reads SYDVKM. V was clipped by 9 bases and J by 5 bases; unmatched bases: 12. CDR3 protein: CASRRQGIETGELFF. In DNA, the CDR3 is TGTGCCAGTAGAAGACAGGGTATAGAAACCGGGGAGCTGTTTTTT.

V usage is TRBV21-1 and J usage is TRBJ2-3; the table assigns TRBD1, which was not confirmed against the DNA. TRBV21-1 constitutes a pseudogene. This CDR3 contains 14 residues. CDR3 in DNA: TGTGCCAGCAGCGCTACAGTCATGCAAGATACGCAGTATTTT. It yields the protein CASSATVMQDTQYF.

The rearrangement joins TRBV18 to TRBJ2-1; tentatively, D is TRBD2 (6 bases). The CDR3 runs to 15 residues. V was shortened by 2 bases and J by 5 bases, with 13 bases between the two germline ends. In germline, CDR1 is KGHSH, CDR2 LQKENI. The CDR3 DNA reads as TGTGCCAGCTCACCAGCCCAGCGGGTACACAATGAGCAGTTCTTC. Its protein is CASSPAQRVHNEQFF. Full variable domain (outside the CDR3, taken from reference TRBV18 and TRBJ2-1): NAGVMQNPRHLVRRRGQEARLRCSPMKGHSHVYWYRQLPEEGLKFMVYLQKENIIDESGMPKERFSAEFPKEGPSILRIQQVVRGDSAAYFCASSPAQRVHNEQFFGPGTRLTVL.

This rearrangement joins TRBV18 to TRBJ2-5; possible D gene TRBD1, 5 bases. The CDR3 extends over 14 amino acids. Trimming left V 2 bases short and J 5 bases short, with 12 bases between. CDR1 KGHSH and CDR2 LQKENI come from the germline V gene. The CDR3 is CASSPNQGMETQYF. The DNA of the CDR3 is TGTGCCAGCTCACCAAATCAGGGTATGGAGACCCAGTACTTC.

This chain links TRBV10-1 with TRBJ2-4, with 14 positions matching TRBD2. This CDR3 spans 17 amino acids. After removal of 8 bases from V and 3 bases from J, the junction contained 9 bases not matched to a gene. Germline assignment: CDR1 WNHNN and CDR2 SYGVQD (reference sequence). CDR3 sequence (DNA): TGCGCCAGCCCGGGACTAGCGGGAGTCAGGGACAAAAACATTCAGTACTTC. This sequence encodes CASPGLAGVRDKNIQYF.

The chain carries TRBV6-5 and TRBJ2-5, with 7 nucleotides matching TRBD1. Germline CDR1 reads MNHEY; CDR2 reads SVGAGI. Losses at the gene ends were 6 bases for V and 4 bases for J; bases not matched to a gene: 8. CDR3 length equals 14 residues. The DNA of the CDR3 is TGTGCCAGCAGCCAAGGGACAGAAGTAGAGACCCAGTACTTC. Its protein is CASSQGTEVETQYF.

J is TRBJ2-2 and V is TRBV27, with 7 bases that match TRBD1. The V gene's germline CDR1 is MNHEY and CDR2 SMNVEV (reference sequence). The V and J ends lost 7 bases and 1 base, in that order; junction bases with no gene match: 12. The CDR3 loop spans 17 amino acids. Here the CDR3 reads CASKTLRGTENTGELFF. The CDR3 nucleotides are TGTGCCAGCAAAACCCTGAGAGGGACAGAGAACACCGGGGAGCTGTTTTTT.

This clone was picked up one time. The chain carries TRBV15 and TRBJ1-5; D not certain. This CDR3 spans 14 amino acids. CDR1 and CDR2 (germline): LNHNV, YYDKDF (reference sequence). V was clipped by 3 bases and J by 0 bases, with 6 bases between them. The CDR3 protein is CATSRDYSNQPQHF. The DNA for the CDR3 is TGTGCCACCAGCAGGGATTATAGCAATCAGCCCCAGCATTTT.

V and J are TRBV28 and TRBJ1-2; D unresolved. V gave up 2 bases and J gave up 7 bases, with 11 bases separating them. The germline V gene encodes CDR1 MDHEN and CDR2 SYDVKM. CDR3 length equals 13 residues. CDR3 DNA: TGTGCCAGCAGTTTAGTGGGCGGTAGTGGCTACACCTTC. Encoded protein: CASSLVGGSGYTF.

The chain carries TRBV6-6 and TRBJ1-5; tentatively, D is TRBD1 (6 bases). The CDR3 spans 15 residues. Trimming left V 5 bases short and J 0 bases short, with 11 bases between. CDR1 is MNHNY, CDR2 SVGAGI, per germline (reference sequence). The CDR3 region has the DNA TGTGCCAGCAGTGCAGGGGTAGATAGCAATCAGCCCCAGCATTTT. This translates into CASSAGVDSNQPQHF.

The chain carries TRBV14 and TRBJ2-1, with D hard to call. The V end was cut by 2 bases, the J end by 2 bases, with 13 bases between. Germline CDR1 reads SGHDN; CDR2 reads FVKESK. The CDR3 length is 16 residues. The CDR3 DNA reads TGTGCCAGCAGCCAATTTTTTACTGCAACCTACAATGAGCAGTTCTTC. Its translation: CASSQFFTATYNEQFF.

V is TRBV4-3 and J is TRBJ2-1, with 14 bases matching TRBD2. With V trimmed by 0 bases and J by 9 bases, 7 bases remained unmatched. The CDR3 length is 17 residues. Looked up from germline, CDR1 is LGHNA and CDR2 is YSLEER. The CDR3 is CASSQERGLAGASEQFF. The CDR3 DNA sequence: TGCGCCAGCAGCCAAGAGAGGGGACTAGCGGGAGCTAGTGAGCAGTTCTTC.

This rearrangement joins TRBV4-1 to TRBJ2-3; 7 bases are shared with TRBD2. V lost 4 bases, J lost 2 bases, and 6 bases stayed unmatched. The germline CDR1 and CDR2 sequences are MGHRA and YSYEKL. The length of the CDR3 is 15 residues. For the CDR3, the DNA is TGCGCCAGCAGCCTTTTGGGAGGGTCCACAGATACGCAGTATTTT. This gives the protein CASSLLGGSTDTQYF.

The CDR3 is CASSVGVNTGELFF. The CDR3 coding sequence is TGTGCCAGCAGCGTCGGGGTCAACACCGGGGAGCTGTTTTTT. The chain is built from TRBV9 and TRBJ2-2; weak D call: TRBD2 (5 bases). Per the germline V gene, CDR1 is SGDLS and CDR2 is YYNGEE. CDR3 size: 14 residues. V shed 2 bases and J shed 2 bases, with 7 bases lying between them.

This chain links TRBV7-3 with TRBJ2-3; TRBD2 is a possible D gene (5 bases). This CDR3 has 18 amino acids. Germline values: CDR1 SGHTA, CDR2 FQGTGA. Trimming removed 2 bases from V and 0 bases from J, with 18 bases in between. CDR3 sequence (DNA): TGTGCCAGCAGCTTACTAGCCCCACGGTTAACTAGCACAGATACGCAGTATTTT. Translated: CASSLLAPRLTSTDTQYF.

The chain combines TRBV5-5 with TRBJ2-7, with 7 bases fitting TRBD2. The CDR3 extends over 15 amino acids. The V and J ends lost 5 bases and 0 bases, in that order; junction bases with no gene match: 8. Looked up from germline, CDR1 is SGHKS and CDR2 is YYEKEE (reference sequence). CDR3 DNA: TGTGCCAGCAGGCGGCCCGGGACTAACTCCTACGAGCAGTACTTC. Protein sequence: CASRRPGTNSYEQYF.

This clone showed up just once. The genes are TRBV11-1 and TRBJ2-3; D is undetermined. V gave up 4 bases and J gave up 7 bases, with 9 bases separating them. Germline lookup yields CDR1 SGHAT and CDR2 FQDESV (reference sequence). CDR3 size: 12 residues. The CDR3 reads CASSSDTYTQYF. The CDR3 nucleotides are TGTGCCAGCAGCTCAGATACGTATACGCAGTATTTT. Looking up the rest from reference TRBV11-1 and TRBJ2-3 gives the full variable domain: EAEVAQSPRYKITEKSQAVAFWCDPISGHATLYWYRQILGQGPELLVQFQDESVVDDSQLPKDRFSAERLKGVDSTLKIQPAELGDSAMYLCASSSDTYTQYFGPGTRLTVL.

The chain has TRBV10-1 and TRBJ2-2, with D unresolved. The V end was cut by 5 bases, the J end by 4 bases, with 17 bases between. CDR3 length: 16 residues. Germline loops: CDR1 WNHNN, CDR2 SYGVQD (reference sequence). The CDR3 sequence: CASSLRAAELTGELFF. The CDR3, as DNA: TGCGCCAGCAGTTTACGGGCCGCGGAGCTCACCGGGGAGCTGTTTTTT.

CDR3 sequence: CASSPVPDTQYF. The CDR3 nucleotides are TGTGCCAGCAGCCCGGTACCAGATACGCAGTATTTT. V usage is TRBV7-9 and J usage is TRBJ2-3; D remains unclear. The CDR3 contains 12 residues. Trimming took 5 bases from V and 4 from J, leaving 7 bases between them. Germline CDR1 SEHNR, CDR2 FQNEAQ (reference sequence).

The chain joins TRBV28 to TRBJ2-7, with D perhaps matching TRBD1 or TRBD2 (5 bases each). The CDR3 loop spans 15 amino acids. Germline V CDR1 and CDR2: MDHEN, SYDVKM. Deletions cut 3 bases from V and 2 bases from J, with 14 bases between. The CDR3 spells CASSFLGPDTYEQYF. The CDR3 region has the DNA TGTGCCAGCAGTTTTCTGGGACCTGATACCTACGAGCAGTACTTC.

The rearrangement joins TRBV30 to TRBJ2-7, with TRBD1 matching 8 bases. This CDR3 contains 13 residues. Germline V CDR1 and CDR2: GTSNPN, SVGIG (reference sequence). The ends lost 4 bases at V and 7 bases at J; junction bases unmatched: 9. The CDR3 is CAWNVQGVGEQYF. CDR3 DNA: TGTGCCTGGAACGTACAGGGGGTCGGGGAGCAGTACTTC.

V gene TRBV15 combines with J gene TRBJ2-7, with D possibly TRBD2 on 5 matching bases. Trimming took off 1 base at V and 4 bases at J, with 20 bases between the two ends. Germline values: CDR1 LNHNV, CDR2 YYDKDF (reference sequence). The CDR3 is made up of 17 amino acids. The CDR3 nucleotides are TGTGCCACCAGCAGAGTGGGATCCAGCGGATCTTTTTACGAGCAGTACTTC. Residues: CATSRVGSSGSFYEQYF.

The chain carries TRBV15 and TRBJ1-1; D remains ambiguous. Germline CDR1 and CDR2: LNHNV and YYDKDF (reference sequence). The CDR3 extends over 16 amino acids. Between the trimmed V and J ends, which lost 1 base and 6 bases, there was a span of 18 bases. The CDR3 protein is CATSRVRAGIDPEAFF. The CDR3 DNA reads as TGTGCCACCAGCAGAGTGCGGGCAGGAATCGATCCTGAAGCTTTCTTT. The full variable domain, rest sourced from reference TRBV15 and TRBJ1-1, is DAMVIQNPRYQVTQFGKPVTLSCSQTLNHNVMYWYQQKSSQAPKLLFHYYDKDFNNEADTPDNFQSRRPNTSFCFLDIRSPGLGDTAMYLCATSRVRAGIDPEAFFGQGTRLTVV.

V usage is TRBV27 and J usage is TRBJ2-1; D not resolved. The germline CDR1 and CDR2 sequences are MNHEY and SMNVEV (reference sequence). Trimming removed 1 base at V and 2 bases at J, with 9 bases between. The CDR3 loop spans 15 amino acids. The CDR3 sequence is CASSLFGSPYNEQFF. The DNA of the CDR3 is TGTGCCAGCAGTTTATTTGGGTCCCCCTACAATGAGCAGTTCTTC.